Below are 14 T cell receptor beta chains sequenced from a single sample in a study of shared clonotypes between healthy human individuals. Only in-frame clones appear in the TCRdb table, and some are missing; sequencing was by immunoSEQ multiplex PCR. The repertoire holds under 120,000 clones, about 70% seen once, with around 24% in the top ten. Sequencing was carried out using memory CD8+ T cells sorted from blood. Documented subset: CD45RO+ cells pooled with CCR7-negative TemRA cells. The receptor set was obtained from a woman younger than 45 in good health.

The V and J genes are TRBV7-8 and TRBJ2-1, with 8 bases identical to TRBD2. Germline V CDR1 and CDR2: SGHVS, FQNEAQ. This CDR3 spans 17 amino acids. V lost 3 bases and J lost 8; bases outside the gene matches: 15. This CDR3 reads CASSLKLSSGFVDEQFF. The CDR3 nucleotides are TGTGCCAGCAGCTTGAAGCTGTCTAGCGGGTTTGTGGATGAGCAGTTCTTC.

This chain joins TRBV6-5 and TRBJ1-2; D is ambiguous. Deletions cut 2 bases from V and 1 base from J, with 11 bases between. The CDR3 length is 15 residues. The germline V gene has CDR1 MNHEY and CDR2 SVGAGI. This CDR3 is CASSYTPDLNYGYTF. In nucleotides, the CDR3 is TGTGCCAGCAGTTACACCCCGGACCTTAACTATGGCTACACCTTC.

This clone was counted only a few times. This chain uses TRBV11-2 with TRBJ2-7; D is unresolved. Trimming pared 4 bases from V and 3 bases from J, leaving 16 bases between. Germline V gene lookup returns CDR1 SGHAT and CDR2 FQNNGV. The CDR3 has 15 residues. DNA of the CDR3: TGTGCCAGCAGCTCTATTAACCCCCGCGACTACGAGCAGTACTTC. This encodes CASSSINPRDYEQYF.

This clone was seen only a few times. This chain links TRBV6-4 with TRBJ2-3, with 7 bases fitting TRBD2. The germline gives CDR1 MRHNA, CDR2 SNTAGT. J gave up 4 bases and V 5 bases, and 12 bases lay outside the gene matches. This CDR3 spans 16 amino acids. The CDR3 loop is CASSPSSGRGPDTQYF. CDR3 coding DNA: TGTGCCAGCAGTCCCTCTAGCGGTCGAGGGCCAGATACGCAGTATTTT.

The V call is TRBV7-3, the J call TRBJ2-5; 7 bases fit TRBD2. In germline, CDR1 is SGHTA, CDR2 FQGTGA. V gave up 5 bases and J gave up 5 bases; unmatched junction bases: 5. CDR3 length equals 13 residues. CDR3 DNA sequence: TGTGCCAGCAGCGTTACTAGCGCTGAGACCCAGTACTTC. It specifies CASSVTSAETQYF. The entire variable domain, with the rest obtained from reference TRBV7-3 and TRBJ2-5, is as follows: GAGVSQTPSNKVTEKGKYVELRCDPISGHTALYWYRQSLGQGPEFLIYFQGTGAADDSGLPNDRFFAVRPEGSVSTLKIQRTERGDSAVYLCASSVTSAETQYFGPGTRLLVL.

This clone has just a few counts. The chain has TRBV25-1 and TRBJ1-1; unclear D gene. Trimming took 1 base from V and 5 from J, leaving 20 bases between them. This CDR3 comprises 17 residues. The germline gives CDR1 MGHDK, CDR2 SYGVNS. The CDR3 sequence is CASSEFPPREGRTEAFF. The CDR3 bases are TGTGCCAGCAGTGAATTCCCACCGCGCGAAGGGAGGACTGAAGCTTTCTTT.

CDR3 nucleotides: TGTGCCAGCAGACCCGGGACCCCATCCTACGAGCAGTACTTC. Translated, it gives CASRPGTPSYEQYF. This sequence joins TRBV28 and TRBJ2-7; D could derive from TRBD1 or TRBD2 (5 bases each). Trimming shortened V by 6 bases and J by 1 base, and 13 bases separated the two germline ends. The CDR3 covers 14 residues. Germline V lookup: CDR1 MDHEN, CDR2 SYDVKM.

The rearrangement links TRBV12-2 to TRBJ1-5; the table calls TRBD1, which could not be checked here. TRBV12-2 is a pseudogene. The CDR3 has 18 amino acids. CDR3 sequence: CASRLVVGGRSSNQPQHF. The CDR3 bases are TGTGCAAGTCGCTTAGTAGTAGGGGGCCGGTCTAGCAATCAGCCCCAGCATTTT.

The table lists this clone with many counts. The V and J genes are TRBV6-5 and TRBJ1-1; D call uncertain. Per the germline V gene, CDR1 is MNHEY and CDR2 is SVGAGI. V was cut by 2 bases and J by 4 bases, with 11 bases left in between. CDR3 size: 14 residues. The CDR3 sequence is CASSYRSEPTEAFF. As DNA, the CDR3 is TGTGCCAGCAGTTACCGAAGCGAGCCCACTGAAGCTTTCTTT.

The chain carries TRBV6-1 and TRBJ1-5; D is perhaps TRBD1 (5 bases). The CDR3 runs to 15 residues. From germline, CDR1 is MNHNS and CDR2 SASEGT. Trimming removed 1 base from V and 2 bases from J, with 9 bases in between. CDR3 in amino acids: CASSEGGGGNQPQHF. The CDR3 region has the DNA TGTGCCAGCAGTGAAGGTGGGGGGGGCAATCAGCCCCAGCATTTT.

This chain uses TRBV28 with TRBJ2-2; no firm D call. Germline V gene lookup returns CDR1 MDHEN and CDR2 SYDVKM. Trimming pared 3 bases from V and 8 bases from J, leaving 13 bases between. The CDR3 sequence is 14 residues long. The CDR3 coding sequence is TGTGCCAGCAGTTTGATAACCCGGGTGGGGGAGCTGTTTTTT. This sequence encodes CASSLITRVGELFF.

The CDR3 here is CASSYTDTQYF. CDR3 DNA sequence: TGCGCCAGCAGCTACACAGATACGCAGTATTTT. V gene TRBV5-1 combines with J gene TRBJ2-3; D ambiguous. Deletions cut 3 bases from V and 2 bases from J, with 1 base between. The CDR3 totals 11 residues. CDR1 is SGHRS, CDR2 YFSETQ, per germline.

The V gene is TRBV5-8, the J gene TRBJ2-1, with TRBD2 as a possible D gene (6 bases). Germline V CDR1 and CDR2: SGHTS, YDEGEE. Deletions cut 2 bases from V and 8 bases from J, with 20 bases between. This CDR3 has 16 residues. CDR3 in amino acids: CASSFRSRGMGDEQFF. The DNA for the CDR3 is TGTGCCAGCAGCTTTCGCTCTCGCGGGATGGGCGATGAGCAGTTCTTC.

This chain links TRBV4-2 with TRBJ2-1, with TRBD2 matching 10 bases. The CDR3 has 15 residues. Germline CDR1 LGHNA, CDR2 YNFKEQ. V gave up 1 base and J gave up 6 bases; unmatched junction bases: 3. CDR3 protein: CASSQVASGSNEQFF. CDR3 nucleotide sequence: TGTGCCAGCAGCCAAGTGGCTAGCGGGAGCAATGAGCAGTTCTTC.